The 14 T cell receptor beta chains in this list originate from one sample, sequenced in a study of T cell repertoires in cytomegalovirus infection. TCRdb analysed the reads with MiXCR anew, one entry per CDR3 protein. The profile covers over 250,000 distinct CDR3 sequences, with about 23% appearing a single time and 11% to 15% taken by the ten largest. Sequenced input: PBMCs. The source of these receptors is a human donor in good health (CMV status not recorded). Some clones in this sample may be carry-over from other donors' samples.

In its sample, this clonotype was seen a few times. This sequence joins TRBV10-2 and TRBJ1-5; perhaps TRBD1 as D (5 bases). The V gene's germline CDR1 is WSHSY and CDR2 SAAADI. Trimming took 6 bases from V and 2 from J, leaving 20 bases between them. The CDR3 length is 17 residues. The CDR3 bases are TGCGCCAGCAGGGAGGGGTGGGGGGACCCCCGCAATCAGCCCCAGCATTTT. Translated: CASREGWGDPRNQPQHF.

The chain uses TRBV29-1 and TRBJ2-1; TRBD2 might be the D (7 bases). Trimming took off 6 bases at V and 2 bases at J, with 14 bases between the two ends. CDR1 SQVTM and CDR2 ANQGSEA come from the germline V gene. The CDR3 has 14 residues. CDR3 bases: TGCAGCGTCGGAGAGGGGGGGGCCTACAATGAGCAGTTCTTC. This sequence encodes CSVGEGGAYNEQFF.

Concerning this clonotype: Given a much more abundant clone one base away, this may be a read error. The genes are TRBV7-3 and TRBJ2-2, with 7 nucleotides matching TRBD1. CDR1 and CDR2 from the germline V gene are SGHTA and FQGTGA. This CDR3 region has 14 residues. The CDR3 bases are TGTGCCAGCAGCATCAGGGGGTATACCGGGGAGCTGTGTTTT. It yields the protein CASSIRGYTGELCF.

This clonotype was seen a handful of times. V gene TRBV12-3 or TRBV12-4 combines with J gene TRBJ1-2; 9 nucleotides align to TRBD1. V lost 3 bases, J lost 5 bases, and 7 bases stayed unmatched. The CDR3 length is 15 residues. The CDR3 sequence: CASSLGTGTGYGYTF. The CDR3 nucleotides are TGTGCCAGCAGTTTGGGAACCGGGACAGGGTATGGCTACACCTTC.

There are a few counts of this clonotype. This chain joins TRBV5-1 and TRBJ2-5; TRBD1 agrees at 9 bases. The CDR3 length is 15 residues. CDR1 and CDR2 (germline): SGHRS, YFSETQ. With 6 bases clipped from V and 5 bases from J, the junction kept 11 bases outside the gene matches. CDR3 DNA sequence: TGCGCCAGCACCAAGGACGGACAGGGGCCGGAGACCCAGTACTTC. This codes for CASTKDGQGPETQYF. Using reference TRBV5-1 and TRBJ2-5 for the parts outside the CDR3, the full variable domain is KAGVTQTPRYLIKTRGQQVTLSCSPISGHRSVSWYQQTPGQGLQFLFEYFSETQRNKGNFPGRFSGRQFSNSRSEMNVSTLELGDSALYLCASTKDGQGPETQYFGPGTRLLVL.

This clonotype was detected only a few times. This chain joins TRBV6-2 or TRBV6-3 and TRBJ2-3; 10 positions match TRBD2. With 7 bases clipped from V and 2 bases from J, the junction kept 9 bases outside the gene matches. Germline V gene data show CDR1 as MNHEY and CDR2 as SVGEGT. The CDR3 is made up of 16 amino acids. The CDR3 DNA sequence: TGTGCCAGCACCACGGGTAGCGGGAGGATCACAGATACGCAGTATTTT. Encoded protein: CASTTGSGRITDTQYF.

The chain's CDR3 is CASSLSGVGNTIYF. DNA of the CDR3: TGTGCCAGCAGTTTATCGGGGGTGGGAAACACCATATATTTT. J is TRBJ1-3 and V is TRBV28, with D possibly matching TRBD1 (5 bases). Germline CDR1 is MDHEN and CDR2 is SYDVKM. V was cut by 1 base and J by 4 bases, with 8 bases left in between. The CDR3 spans 14 residues.

This clonotype was detected only a few times. This chain connects TRBV19 to TRBJ2-7; D is perhaps TRBD1 (6 bases). V was shortened by 4 bases and J by 6 bases, with 13 bases between the two germline ends. Germline V lookup: CDR1 LNHDA, CDR2 SQIVND (reference sequence). This CDR3 region has 13 residues. Written as DNA, the CDR3 is TGTGCCAGTAGTAACAAGGGGGAAGGCGAGCAGTACTTC. Protein: CASSNKGEGEQYF.

The genes are TRBV2 and TRBJ1-6; D unresolved. This CDR3 comprises 13 residues. CDR1 and CDR2 from the germline V gene are SNHLY and FYNNEI. Deletions cut 5 bases from V and 6 bases from J, with 8 bases between. The DNA of the CDR3 is TGTGCCAGCAGTAGGGAGACTAATTCACCCCTCCACTTT. This encodes CASSRETNSPLHF.

A few counts support this clonotype. The CDR3 DNA reads as TGCAGTGGAGAGTCGGTGGTTGGCAATCAGCCCCAGCATTTT. It translates to CSGESVVGNQPQHF. The chain employs TRBV20-1 and TRBJ1-5; D is uncertain. There are 14 residues in the CDR3. Trimming left V 7 bases short and J 2 bases short, with 15 bases between. Germline values: CDR1 DFQATT, CDR2 SNEGSKA (reference sequence).

The chain joins TRBV11-2 to TRBJ2-5; 15 bases match TRBD2. The CDR3 length is 17 residues. Unmatched junction bases numbered 3, after V lost 4 bases and J lost 0 bases. Germline V lookup: CDR1 SGHAT, CDR2 FQNNGV. For the CDR3, the DNA is TGTGCCAGCAGCTCTAGGACTAGCGGGAGGGACCAAGAGACCCAGTACTTC. It encodes CASSSRTSGRDQETQYF.

This clonotype was observed a few times. The chain couples TRBV5-1 to TRBJ1-1; no clear D gene. The germline gives CDR1 SGHRS, CDR2 YFSETQ. The length of the CDR3 is 14 residues. The V end lost 4 bases, the J end lost 1 base, and 11 bases lay between the germline ends. The CDR3 spells CASSTQHQNTEAFF. For the CDR3, the DNA is TGCGCCAGCAGCACCCAACACCAGAACACTGAAGCTTTCTTT.

The chain recombines TRBV28 with TRBJ1-2; D possibly corresponds to TRBD1 (5 bases). Germline CDR1 MDHEN, CDR2 SYDVKM. CDR3 length equals 16 residues. Between the trimmed V and J ends, which lost 3 bases and 2 bases, there was a span of 16 bases. The CDR3 loop is CASSFPDRLSNYGYTF. The CDR3 DNA sequence: TGTGCCAGCAGTTTCCCCGACAGACTGTCGAACTATGGCTACACCTTC.

The gene calls are TRBV19 and TRBJ2-2, with 7 bases that match TRBD2. This CDR3 contains 16 residues. From germline, CDR1 is LNHDA and CDR2 SQIVND (reference sequence). The trim removed 3 bases at V and 5 bases at J, leaving 9 bases unmatched. CDR3 sequence: CASSIKGGRGTGELFF. CDR3 nucleotides: TGTGCCAGTAGTATCAAGGGAGGGCGAGGAACCGGGGAGCTGTTTTTT.